This TCR beta chain was sequenced during a study of CD8+ T cells in alopecia areata. This CDR3 comprises 12 residues. With 3 bases removed from V and 1 base from J, the gap between germline ends came to 3 bases. Germline CDR1 ENHRY, CDR2 SYGVKD. Alopecia areata patients provided lesional scalp punch biopsies and peripheral blood. A note on this clone: Antigen specificity is unknown.

The study, taken as a whole, reports: Normal skin contains resident alphabeta T cells, and these are also sequenced in scalp samples. Lesional scalp, notably in alopecia totalis/universalis, had clonality above that of normal scalp.

As the sequencing template, cDNA was produced by extracting RNA and reverse transcribing it. Here immunoSEQ multiplex PCR was the method, and the copy in TCRdb shows in-frame clones only, minus some. The repertoire holds more than 150,000 clones, with approximately 59% as singletons. J is TRBJ2-5 and V is TRBV10-3; D is ambiguous. Sample: CD4+ T cells sorted from blood, taken at week 0. This clonotype originated in a human donor with alopecia areata. CDR3 in DNA: TGTGCCATCAGTGAACCCCAAGAGACCCAGTACTTC. It is translated as CAISEPQETQYF.